What follows are 9 T cell receptor beta chains derived from one specimen sequenced in a study of T-cell reconstitution after alpha-beta-depleted transplantation in children. Preparation of the TCRbeta library was carried out with unique molecular identifiers. Via MiXCR, TCRdb re-called the PCR reads, giving one row per CDR3 protein. The sample has about 200,000 distinct CDR3 sequences; roughly 7.1% are singletons. Sequencing used PBMCs, obtained before TCRalphabeta/CD19-depleted stem cell transplant. These receptors were collected from a boy younger than 10 with acute lymphoblastic leukemia, due to receive a stem cell transplant.

This clonotype has ten or more counts. This chain links TRBV15 with TRBJ2-1; D is unresolved. This CDR3 region has 15 residues. V gave up 1 base and J gave up 4 bases, with 11 bases separating them. CDR1 and CDR2 from the germline V gene are LNHNV and YYDKDF (reference sequence). CDR3 sequence: CATSRGLVGYNEQFF. The CDR3 region has the DNA TGTGCCACCAGCAGAGGGCTAGTGGGTTACAATGAGCAGTTCTTC.

This clonotype was detected ten times or more. The gene calls are TRBV4-3 and TRBJ2-1, with D perhaps matching TRBD2 (5 bases). V dropped 0 bases and J dropped 8 bases, with 8 bases sitting between them. The germline CDR1 and CDR2 sequences are LGHNA and YSLEER. There are 13 residues in the CDR3. The CDR3: CASSQDRGYEQFF. Here the CDR3 DNA reads TGCGCCAGCAGCCAAGATCGGGGTTATGAGCAGTTCTTC.

This clonotype was seen a handful of times. The chain couples TRBV6-2 or TRBV6-3 to TRBJ2-7; maybe TRBD1 (6 bases). Trimming took 4 bases from V and 0 from J, leaving 19 bases between them. The CDR3 loop spans 17 amino acids. CDR1 is MNHEY, CDR2 SVGEGT, per germline. DNA of the CDR3: TGTGCCAGCAGTTTTTACACGGGACACCTAACCTCCTACGAGCAGTACTTC. The encoded protein is CASSFYTGHLTSYEQYF.

This chain uses TRBV18 with TRBJ2-5; TRBD2 agrees at 10 bases. From germline, CDR1 is KGHSH and CDR2 LQKENI. Losses at the gene ends were 3 bases for V and 4 bases for J; bases not matched to a gene: 2. The CDR3 sequence is 14 residues long. The DNA of the CDR3 is TGTGCCAGCTCACCGTGGACTAGCGGAGAGACCCAGTACTTC. Its protein is CASSPWTSGETQYF.

This clonotype was counted ten times or more. The gene calls are TRBV28 and TRBJ2-2, with 8 bases aligning to TRBD1. Germline V gene data show CDR1 as MDHEN and CDR2 as SYDVKM. Unmatched junction bases numbered 3, after V lost 5 bases and J lost 1 base. This CDR3 has 15 residues. This CDR3 is CASSTGTGNTGELFF. As DNA, the CDR3 is TGTGCCAGCAGTACCGGGACAGGGAACACCGGGGAGCTGTTTTTT.

This clonotype has at least ten counts. The chain links TRBV6-2 or TRBV6-3 to TRBJ2-1, with D perhaps TRBD2 (5 bases). This CDR3 is 14 amino acids long. In germline, CDR1 is MNHEY, CDR2 SVGEGT. V lost 9 bases to trimming and J lost 5 bases, with 17 bases between them. The CDR3 region is CASTKGGLHNEQFF. The CDR3 DNA is TGTGCCAGTACCAAAGGCGGGCTCCACAATGAGCAGTTCTTC.

This clonotype has a count of ten or more. The V and J genes are TRBV18 and TRBJ2-3; 10 positions agree with TRBD2. CDR3 size: 15 residues. Per germline, CDR1 KGHSH and CDR2 LQKENI. The V segment lost 2 bases and the J segment 4 bases; nucleotides outside the gene matches: 3. CDR3 nucleotide sequence: TGTGCCAGCTCACCAGGGCTAGCGGGGGCAGATACGCAGTATTTT. Residues: CASSPGLAGADTQYF. The variable domain in full, completed from reference TRBV18 and TRBJ2-3, reads NAGVMQNPRHLVRRRGQEARLRCSPMKGHSHVYWYRQLPEEGLKFMVYLQKENIIDESGMPKERFSAEFPKEGPSILRIQQVVRGDSAAYFCASSPGLAGADTQYFGPGTRLTVL.

This clonotype has ten or more counts. The V gene is TRBV29-1, the J gene TRBJ2-7, with unresolved D. The CDR3 runs 12 residues. Germline V gene lookup returns CDR1 SQVTM and CDR2 ANQGSEA. Trimming left V 4 bases short and J 0 bases short, with 7 bases between. The CDR3 loop is CSVGSSSYEQYF. For the CDR3, the DNA is TGCAGCGTTGGTTCGAGCTCCTACGAGCAGTACTTC.

The chain is built from TRBV20-1 and TRBJ2-1, with 10 bases matching TRBD2. Germline CDR1 is DFQATT and CDR2 is SNEGSKA (reference sequence). There are 15 residues in the CDR3. The ends lost 5 bases at V and 5 bases at J; junction bases unmatched: 9. DNA of the CDR3: TGCAGTGCTCCCCACCCGGGACTAGCGAACAATGAGCAGTTCTTC. Translating gives CSAPHPGLANNEQFF.